Described below is a single TCR beta chain sequence and its context. These data belong to a study of blood T cell repertoires in COVID-19. Turning to the study itself: PBMCs, B-cell-depleted T cells, or T cells provided the cDNA or gDNA that made up the material.

The CDR3 totals 13 residues. CDR1 is SGHAT, CDR2 FQNNGV, per germline. V shed 4 bases and J shed 8 bases, with 14 bases lying between them. Source study methods: Amplifying reference gene primers gave estimates of nucleated cell counts. Data came from immunoSEQ multiplex PCR; TCRdb stores just in-frame clones and leaves some out. The V and J calls and the clone size are those of that table, but D and trimming were determined from the DNA. The repertoire consists of roughly 200,000 clones, with 65% to 90% occurring once and the leading ten covering more than 4.5%. Clinical history reported by participants formed the basis on which cohorts were assigned.

J is TRBJ1-1 and V is TRBV11-2; no clear D. The sequenced sample consisted of PBMCs or T cells enriched from blood (not recorded which). The receptor was derived from a woman aged 60-70 years with acute COVID-19. The CDR3 here is CASSSEPLREAFF. The CDR3 DNA follows: TGTGCCAGCAGCTCAGAACCATTACGGGAAGCTTTCTTT.